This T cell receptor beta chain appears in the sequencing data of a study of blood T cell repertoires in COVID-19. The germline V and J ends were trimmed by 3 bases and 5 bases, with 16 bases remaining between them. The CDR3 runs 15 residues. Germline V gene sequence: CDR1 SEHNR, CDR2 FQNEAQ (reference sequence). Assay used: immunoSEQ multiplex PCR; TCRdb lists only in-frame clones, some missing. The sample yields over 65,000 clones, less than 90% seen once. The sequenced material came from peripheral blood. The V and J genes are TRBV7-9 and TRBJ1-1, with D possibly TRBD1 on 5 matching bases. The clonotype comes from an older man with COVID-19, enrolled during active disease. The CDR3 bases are TGTGCCAGCAGCTTTCTCCTGGGGGGTAGAACTGAAGCTTTCTTT. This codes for CASSFLLGGRTEAFF.